The entry below gives a single T cell receptor (beta chain) sequence along with its context. This clonotype was counted a few times. There is no known antigen for this receptor. Base qualities are missing; no much larger clone stands one base away. The library relied on PCR. The sample was run on an Illumina HiSeq 2500. To reduce PCR and sequencing biases, unique molecular identifiers were built into the TCR beta cDNA libraries. Roughly 500,000 cDNA molecules were obtained for every 1 to 10 million input T cells, so each molecule roughly corresponded to one T cell. The patient libraries were prepared and sequenced with the same protocol used for the earlier healthy control dataset. Samples belonging to the same batch were prepared together, multiplexed and sequenced on a shared HiSeq lane. In the source study's methods: Raw barcoded reads were processed with MIGEC, and single-read molecular identifier groups were discarded before consensus assembly and CDR3 extraction. Clonotype tables were post-analysed with VDJtools, and diversity was normalized by down-sampling all datasets to the smallest sample size. Repertoire overlap clustering matched CDR3 amino acid but not nucleotide sequences to correct batch-related cross-sample contamination. TCRdb reworked the public reads: Q25 trimming with fastp, MiXCR clone assembly, productive beta chains retained. Under each unique CDR3 protein, matching rows form one entry showing the most common genes and DNA. These V and J calls originate from TCRdb's pipeline instead of the authors' own analysis. The sample table contains 700,000 to 800,000 distinct CDR3 sequences; only one count was recorded for roughly 30% of them. 0.5% to 0.6% of the sample is in the top ten clones.

To demonstrate the VDJtools post-analysis software, TCR beta repertoires were profiled from the peripheral blood of roughly 14 young patients with multiple sclerosis. The multiple sclerosis patients were children and adolescents between about 6 and 16 years of age. Per the germline V gene (reference sequence), DFQATT is the CDR1 and SNEGSKA is the CDR2. The CDR3 runs 14 residues from the cysteine to the phenylalanine. The read is trimmed to its CDR3 DNA, 42 bases read in frame from base 1. V and J are truncated by 5 bases and 3 bases respectively, leaving an intervening sequence of 16 bases. These data originate in a study of post-analysis software for immune sequencing data (dated by TCRdb to the mid-2010s). About the study as a whole: Recorded disease courses included relapsing-remitting, secondary progressive and progressive-relapsing multiple sclerosis, with some patients lacking subtype annotation. Patient repertoires were compared against roughly 11 previously published healthy control repertoires from donors aged about 6 to 26 years. A subset of samples was prepared in parallel using single-end sample barcoding, then pooled and co-amplified after Illumina adapter ligation.

The investigation overall reported the following: The control group was slightly older than the multiple sclerosis patient group. Direct clustering with F measure showed strong co-clustering of samples prepared in the same batch, prompting a batch-effect correction. Several TRBV segments, including TRBV5-6, TRBV5-1 and TRBV20-1, were significantly more frequent in patients than controls. Compared with controls, multiple sclerosis patients had significantly lower normalized Chao1 diversity, a finding suggesting substantial peripheral T-cell clonal expansion.

This chain joins TRBV20-1 to TRBJ1-1; the best D guess is TRBD1, with 6 bases matching. Sequencing was carried out using blood. The TCR originated in a girl aged 10-17 years with multiple sclerosis. The CDR3 protein is CSAAPGVEDTEAFF. DNA sequence: TGCAGTGCTGCCCCAGGGGTGGAGGACACTGAAGCTTTCTTT.